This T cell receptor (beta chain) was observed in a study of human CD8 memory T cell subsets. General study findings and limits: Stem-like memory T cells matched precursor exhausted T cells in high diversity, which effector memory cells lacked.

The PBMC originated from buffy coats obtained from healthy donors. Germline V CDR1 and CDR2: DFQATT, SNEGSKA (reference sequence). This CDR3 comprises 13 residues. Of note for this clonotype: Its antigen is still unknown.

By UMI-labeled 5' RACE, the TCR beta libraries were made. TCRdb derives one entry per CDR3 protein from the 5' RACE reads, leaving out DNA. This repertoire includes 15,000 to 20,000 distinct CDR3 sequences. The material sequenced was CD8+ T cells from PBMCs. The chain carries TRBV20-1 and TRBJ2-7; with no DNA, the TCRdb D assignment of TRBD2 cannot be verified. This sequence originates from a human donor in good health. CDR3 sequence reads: CSARGLAGAEQYF.